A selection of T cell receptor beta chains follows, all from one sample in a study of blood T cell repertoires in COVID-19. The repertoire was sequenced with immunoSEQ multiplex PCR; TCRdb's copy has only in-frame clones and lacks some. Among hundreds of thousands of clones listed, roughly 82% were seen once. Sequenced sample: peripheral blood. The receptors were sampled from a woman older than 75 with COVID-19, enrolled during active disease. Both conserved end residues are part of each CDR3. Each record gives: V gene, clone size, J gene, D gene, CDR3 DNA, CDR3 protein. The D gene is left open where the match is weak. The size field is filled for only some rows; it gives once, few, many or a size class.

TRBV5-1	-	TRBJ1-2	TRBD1	TGCGCCAGCAGCCAGGGACAGGCATCAAACTATGGCTACACCTTC	CASSQGQASNYGYTF
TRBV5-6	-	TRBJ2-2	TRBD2	TGTGCCAGCAGCCCGGGAGGCCTAGCGGGGTCGAACACCGGGGAGCTGTTTTTT	CASSPGGLAGSNTGELFF
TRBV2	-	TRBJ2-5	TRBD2	TGTGCCAGCAGTGAAAAACTAGCGGGGGGCACTGAGACCCAGTACTTC	CASSEKLAGGTETQYF
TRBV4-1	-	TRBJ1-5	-	TGCGCCAGCAGCCAAGATCGTTCTGTCAATCAGCCCCAGCATTTT	CASSQDRSVNQPQHF
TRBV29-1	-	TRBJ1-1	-	TGCAGCACTTTCGGGTCGAACACTGAAGCTTTCTTT	CSTFGSNTEAFF
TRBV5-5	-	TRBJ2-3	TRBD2	TGTGCCAGCAGCTTGATGGGAGGGGGCACAGATACGCAGTATTTT	CASSLMGGGTDTQYF
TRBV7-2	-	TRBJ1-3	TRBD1	TGTGCCAGCAGCTTAGTACAGGGGGCGGGAAACACCATATATTTT	CASSLVQGAGNTIYF
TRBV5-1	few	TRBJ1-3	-	TGCGCCAGCAGCTTAGGAGTCTCTGGAAACACCATATATTTT	CASSLGVSGNTIYF
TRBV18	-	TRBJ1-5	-	TGTGCCAGCTCACCCGACAGTTTTAGCAATCAGCCCCAGCATTTT	CASSPDSFSNQPQHF
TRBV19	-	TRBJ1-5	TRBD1	TGTGCCAGTTCTACAGGGGCCAATCAGCCCCAGCATTTT	CASSTGANQPQHF
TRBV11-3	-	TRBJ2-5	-	TGTGCCAGCAGCCCCCCGGTTCCGAGCCGGGAGACCCAGTACTTC	CASSPPVPSRETQYF
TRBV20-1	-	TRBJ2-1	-	TGCAGTGCTAGTGGCGGGTCAACCAATGAGCAGTTCTTC	CSASGGSTNEQFF
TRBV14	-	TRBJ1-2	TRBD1	TGTGCCAGCAGCCACGGACAGGGATTAAACTATGGCTACACCTTC	CASSHGQGLNYGYTF
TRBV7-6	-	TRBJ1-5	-	TGTGCCAGCAGCTTAGGAGCTGTCAGCAATCAGCCCCAGCATTTT	CASSLGAVSNQPQHF
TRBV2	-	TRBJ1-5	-	TGTGCCATTCAGGAGGGGGGGGTTGATCAGCCCCAGCATTTT	CAIQEGGVDQPQHF
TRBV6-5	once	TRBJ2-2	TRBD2	TGTGCCAGCAGCACCGGGACTAGCCTTCGGCAGCTGTTTTTT	CASSTGTSLRQLFF
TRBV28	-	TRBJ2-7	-	TGTGCCAGCAGTCCCGGGTGGTACGAGCAGTACTTC	CASSPGWYEQYF
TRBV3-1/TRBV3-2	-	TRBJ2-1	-	TGTGCCAGCAGCCAACGGGCCTCGGGAAATGAGCAGTTCTTC	CASSQRASGNEQFF
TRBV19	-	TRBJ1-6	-	TGTGCCAGTAGTGGACTTAGGGGGTCTCAAGATAATTCACCCCTCCACTTT	CASSGLRGSQDNSPLHF
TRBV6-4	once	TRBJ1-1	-	TGTGCCAGCAGTGAATTGTGGGGAGGGTTGACTGAAGCTTTCTTT	CASSELWGGLTEAFF
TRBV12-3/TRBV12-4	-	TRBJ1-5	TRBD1	TGTGCCAGCAGCCGGGACAGGAGTCAGCCCCAGCATTTT	CASSRDRSQPQHF
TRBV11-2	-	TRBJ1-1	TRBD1	TGTGCCAGCAGCTTAACAGGGGCGGTGAACACTGAAGCTTTCTTT	CASSLTGAVNTEAFF
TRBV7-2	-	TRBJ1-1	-	TGTGCCAGCAGCTTACCCTGGGGGACTCGGAACACTGAAGCTTTCTTT	CASSLPWGTRNTEAFF
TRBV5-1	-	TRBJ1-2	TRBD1	TGCGCCAGCAGCTCGGGACAGCCGAGGGGCTACACCTTC	CASSSGQPRGYTF
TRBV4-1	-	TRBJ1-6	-	TGCGCCAGCAGCCAAGAGGTACAGTCATCCCGCGCACCCCTCCACTTT	CASSQEVQSSRAPLHF
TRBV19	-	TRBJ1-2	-	TGTGCCAGTAGTACCTCAACGTCGGGGGGCGCGCTCTATGGCTACACCTTC	CASSTSTSGGALYGYTF
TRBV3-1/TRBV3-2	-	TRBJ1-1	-	TGTGCCAGCAGCCACCAGAACACTGAAGCTTTCTTT	CASSHQNTEAFF
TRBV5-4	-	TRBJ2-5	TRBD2	TGTGCCAGCAGCCCAGGGACTAGTAGGGGCCAAGAGACCCAGTACTTC	CASSPGTSRGQETQYF
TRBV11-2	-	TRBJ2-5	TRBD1	TGTGCCAGCAGCTTAGGGCAGGGGGAAGGGGCCCAGTACTTC	CASSLGQGEGAQYF
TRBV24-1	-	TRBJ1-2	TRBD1	TGTGCCACCAGTCGGACAGGGAATAATGGCTACACCTTC	CATSRTGNNGYTF
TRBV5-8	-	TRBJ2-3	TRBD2	TGTGCCAGCAGCCCCCTGGCGGGGGTAGGGGATACGCAGTATTTT	CASSPLAGVGDTQYF
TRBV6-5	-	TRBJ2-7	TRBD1	TGTGCCAGCACTTCTTCGGGACAGGGGCCCTACGAGCAGTACTTC	CASTSSGQGPYEQYF
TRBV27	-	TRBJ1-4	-	TGTGCCAGCAGTTTATACACAACTAATGAAAAACTGTTTTTT	CASSLYTTNEKLFF
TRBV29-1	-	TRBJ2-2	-	TGCAGCGTTAGGCCGCAGGGGCCGTCCGGGGAGCTGTTTTTT	CSVRPQGPSGELFF
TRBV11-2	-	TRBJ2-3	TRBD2	TGTGCCAGCAGCTGGGGACTAGCGGGGGGAGCAGATACGCAGTATTTT	CASSWGLAGGADTQYF
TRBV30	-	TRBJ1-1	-	TGTGCCTGGAGTCGCGCCGGGGGGGCGGACACTGAAGCTTTCTTT	CAWSRAGGADTEAFF
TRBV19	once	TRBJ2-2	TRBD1	TGTGCCAGTAGCAAACCCGGGACAGTGAGTAACGGGGAGCTGTTTTTT	CASSKPGTVSNGELFF
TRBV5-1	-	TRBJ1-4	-	TGCGCCAGCAGCCGGGAGGCTGGAACTAATGAAAAACTGTTTTTT	CASSREAGTNEKLFF
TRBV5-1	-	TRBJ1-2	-	TGCGCCAGCAGCTTGGGGTCGGTCCCGAGCGGGAATTATGGCTACACCTTC	CASSLGSVPSGNYGYTF
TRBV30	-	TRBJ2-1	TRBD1	TGTGCCTTCTTCGACAGGGCGCTAACCAATGAGCAGTTCTTC	CAFFDRALTNEQFF
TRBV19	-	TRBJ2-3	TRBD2	TGTGCCAGTAATGAGCGGGGGCCCGCTAGCACAGATACGCAGTATTTT	CASNERGPASTDTQYF
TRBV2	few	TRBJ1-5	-	TGTGCCAGCAGTGGGACAGCTCTGGATCAGCCCCAGCATTTT	CASSGTALDQPQHF
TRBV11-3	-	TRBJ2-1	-	TGTGCCAGCAGCTTAGATAGCCATGAGCAGTTCTTC	CASSLDSHEQFF
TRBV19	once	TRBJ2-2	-	TGTGCCAGTAGGGGGACACAGATAAACACCGGGGAGCTGTTTTTT	CASRGTQINTGELFF
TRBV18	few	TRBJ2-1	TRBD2	TGTGCCAGCTCACCTCTAGCGGTAGATTACAATGAGCAGTTCTTC	CASSPLAVDYNEQFF
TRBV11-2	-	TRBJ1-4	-	TGTGCCAGCAGCCCCCTCGGGCCACCGGGGAATGAAAAACTGTTTTTT	CASSPLGPPGNEKLFF
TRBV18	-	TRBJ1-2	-	TGTGCCAGCTCAGCCGCGGATTTTAACTATGGCTACACCTTC	CASSAADFNYGYTF
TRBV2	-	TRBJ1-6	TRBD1	TGTGCCAGCGGAACAGGGGTAGGGTCACCCCTCCACTTT	CASGTGVGSPLHF
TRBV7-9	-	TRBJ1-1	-	TGTGCCAGCAGCCAGGGACTTTGGGCTTTCTTT	CASSQGLWAFF
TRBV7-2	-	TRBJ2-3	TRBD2	TGTGCCAGCAGCCACAAAGCGGGGGGTGGGGATACGCAGTATTTT	CASSHKAGGGDTQYF
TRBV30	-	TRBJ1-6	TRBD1	TGTGCCGGAGAGGGACAGTATAATTCACCCCTCCACTTT	CAGEGQYNSPLHF
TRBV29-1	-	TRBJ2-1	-	TGCAGCGCAGTAGCGGTGGGTTTTAGCAATGAGCAGTTCTTC	CSAVAVGFSNEQFF
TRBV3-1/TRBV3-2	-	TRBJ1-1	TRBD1	TGTGCCAGCAGCCAAGTAGGGGGACAGGGGTCTGAAGCTTTCTTT	CASSQVGGQGSEAFF